This TCR beta chain was obtained from a study of T cells after yellow fever vaccination. Overall study findings and caveats: Though weaker, the secondary response peaked faster, on day 5 versus 15. Researchers cautioned that FACS-sorted repertoires could harbor abundant clonotypes contaminating from the bulk population. Reappearance after the booster was seen for most primary-vaccination clones, at 95% to 97% CD4 and roughly 90% CD8.

This clonotype has a handful of counts. As yet, its antigen is unknown. The germline CDR1 and CDR2 sequences are SGHRS and YFSETQ. The CDR3 length is 15 residues. V lost 0 bases and J lost 5; bases outside the gene matches: 2. In TCRdb, the 5' RACE reads were re-called with MiXCR into one record per CDR3 protein. Of 230,000 or so distinct CDR3 sequences listed, roughly 6.8% are singletons. The sequences come from CD4+ T cells sorted from PBMCs, collected on the day of the yellow fever booster vaccination. This sequence joins TRBV5-1 and TRBJ2-2; 9 bases align to TRBD2. The TCR comes from a man younger than 40 who received the YFV17D yellow fever vaccine. In DNA form, the CDR3 reads TGCGCCAGCAGCTTGGCTAGCGGGATGACCGGGGAGCTGTTTTTT. Amino acid sequence: CASSLASGMTGELFF.